Below are 25 T cell receptor beta chains sequenced from a single sample in a study of shared clonotypes between healthy human individuals. Generated by immunoSEQ multiplex PCR, the TCRdb table keeps only in-frame clones and is missing some. The sample comprises about 470,000 clones, around 79% of which are singletons, and about 13% rests with the top ten. The sample comprised PBMCs. The receptors originated from a woman aged 40 to 50 in good health. Some clones in this sample may be carry-over from other donors' samples.

The chain is built from TRBV7-2 and TRBJ2-5; D is ambiguous. The CDR3 has 11 amino acids. Germline CDR1 SGHTA, CDR2 FQGNSA. V was trimmed by 7 bases and J by 5 bases, leaving 8 bases between them. The DNA for the CDR3 is TGTGCCAGCACCAACTATGAGACCCAGTACTTC. Translation gives CASTNYETQYF.

J is TRBJ2-2 and V is TRBV5-1; D gene ambiguous. This CDR3 contains 15 residues. Between the trimmed V and J ends, which lost 0 bases and 1 base, there was a span of 7 bases. Germline V CDR1 and CDR2: SGHRS, YFSETQ. CDR3: CASSLALGNTGELFF. CDR3 in DNA: TGCGCCAGCAGCTTGGCCCTAGGGAACACCGGGGAGCTGTTTTTT. The whole variable domain, remainder taken from reference TRBV5-1 and TRBJ2-2, is KAGVTQTPRYLIKTRGQQVTLSCSPISGHRSVSWYQQTPGQGLQFLFEYFSETQRNKGNFPGRFSGRQFSNSRSEMNVSTLELGDSALYLCASSLALGNTGELFFGEGSRLTVL.

The table lists this clone with a few counts. The chain couples TRBV19 to TRBJ2-5; 9 positions agree with TRBD1. Germline CDR1 and CDR2: LNHDA and SQIVND (reference sequence). This CDR3 comprises 16 residues. After removal of 3 bases from V and 5 bases from J, the junction contained 10 bases not matched to a gene. CDR3 loop: CASSISWTGVTETQYF. The CDR3 nucleotides read TGTGCCAGTAGTATTAGTTGGACAGGGGTTACGGAGACCCAGTACTTC.

V usage is TRBV5-4 and J usage is TRBJ2-4, with TRBD2 as a possible D gene (5 bases). This CDR3 contains 17 residues. Looked up from germline, CDR1 is SGHNT and CDR2 is YYREEE (reference sequence). The V end lost 3 bases, the J end lost 1 base, and 17 bases lay between the germline ends. CDR3 coding DNA: TGTGCCAGCAGCTCGCCGGAGCGTGGAGGCGCCAAAAACATTCAGTACTTC. It translates to CASSSPERGGAKNIQYF.

The rearrangement uses TRBV18 and TRBJ2-3; D may be TRBD1 (5 bases). CDR3 size: 19 residues. Germline V gene lookup returns CDR1 KGHSH and CDR2 LQKENI. V gave up 2 bases and J gave up 0 bases, with 21 bases separating them. The DNA of the CDR3 is TGTGCCAGCTCACCAAATATGAACAAACTCGCAGGGAGCACAGATACGCAGTATTTT. It is translated as CASSPNMNKLAGSTDTQYF.

Comment on this clone: In the same sample, other DNA sequences code for this CDR3. CDR3 amino acids: CASSSPYEQYF. The CDR3 coding sequence is TGTGCCAGCAGTTCCCCTTACGAGCAGTACTTC. This sequence joins TRBV28 and TRBJ2-7; D unresolved. CDR1 and CDR2 (germline): MDHEN, SYDVKM. The CDR3 runs to 11 residues. The V end was cut by 4 bases, the J end by 4 bases, with 5 bases between.

The chain joins TRBV4-2 to TRBJ2-7; tentative D call: TRBD2 (5 bases). Germline V gene data show CDR1 as LGHNA and CDR2 as YNFKEQ. V dropped 1 base and J dropped 3 bases, with 10 bases sitting between them. The CDR3 runs 14 residues. CDR3 bases: TGTGCCAGCAGCCAAGGGGTTCGGGGCTACGAGCAGTACTTC. It specifies CASSQGVRGYEQYF.

The chain combines TRBV5-4 with TRBJ2-3; maybe TRBD1 (6 bases). This CDR3 has 15 residues. In germline, CDR1 is SGHNT, CDR2 YYREEE (reference sequence). The V and J ends lost 2 bases and 1 base respectively, with 11 bases between them. This CDR3 is CASSFEAGGTDTQYF. The CDR3 region has the DNA TGTGCCAGCAGCTTCGAGGCAGGGGGCACAGATACGCAGTATTTT.

This clone was recorded only once. The J gene is TRBJ2-3, the V gene TRBV4-3; no clear D. CDR1 LGHNA and CDR2 YSLEER come from the germline V gene. The ends were cut back, 2 bases at V and 2 bases at J, with 8 bases in the middle. The CDR3 totals 14 residues. The CDR3 DNA is TGCGCCAGCAGCCAATCGCTTTACACAGATACGCAGTATTTT. Amino acid sequence: CASSQSLYTDTQYF.

This chain joins TRBV7-8 and TRBJ2-2; TRBD1 or TRBD2 may be the D gene (5 bases each). This CDR3 contains 16 residues. From germline, CDR1 is SGHVS and CDR2 FQNEAQ. V gave up 2 bases and J gave up 2 bases, with 12 bases separating them. The DNA for the CDR3 is TGTGCCAGCAGCTTAAGGGACGGACGAAACACCGGGGAGCTGTTTTTT. This encodes CASSLRDGRNTGELFF.

V is TRBV5-4 and J is TRBJ2-7; possibly TRBD1 for D (6 bases). The CDR3 is made up of 16 amino acids. Germline CDR1 SGHNT, CDR2 YYREEE (reference sequence). V lost 0 bases and J lost 2, with 15 bases in between. CDR3 in DNA: TGTGCCAGCAGCTTGGGATCCGGGACACCGCCCTACGAGCAGTACTTC. Residues: CASSLGSGTPPYEQYF. Combining the CDR3 with reference TRBV5-4 and TRBJ2-7 gives the whole variable domain ETGVTQSPTHLIKTRGQQVTLRCSSQSGHNTVSWYQQALGQGPQFIFQYYREEENGRGNFPPRFSGLQFPNYSSELNVNALELDDSALYLCASSLGSGTPPYEQYFGPGTRLTVT.

The rearrangement joins TRBV5-6 to TRBJ1-4, with a tentative D call TRBD1 (5 bases). V lost 5 bases and J 2 bases, leaving 10 bases between the germline ends. Germline CDR1 is SGHDT and CDR2 is YYEEEE. The CDR3 has 14 residues. The CDR3 DNA reads TGTGCCAGCAGAACAGGCGGGACTAATGAAAAACTGTTTTTT. This gives the protein CASRTGGTNEKLFF.

V and J are TRBV2 and TRBJ2-5; 9 bases are shared with TRBD1. Trimming cost V 6 bases and J 5 bases; bases outside gene matches: 7. The length of the CDR3 is 14 residues. The germline V gene has CDR1 SNHLY and CDR2 FYNNEI. The CDR3 DNA reads TGTGCCAGCAGGATACAGGGGGCGGGGGAGACCCAGTACTTC. Translated, it gives CASRIQGAGETQYF.

This clone was picked up many times. V gene TRBV5-1 combines with J gene TRBJ2-5; D unresolved. V lost 1 base and J lost 1, with 11 bases in between. The germline V gene encodes CDR1 SGHRS and CDR2 YFSETQ. This CDR3 has 15 residues. DNA of the CDR3: TGCGCCAGCAGCTTGTTCCCCCCTACCCAAGAGACCCAGTACTTC. Its protein product is CASSLFPPTQETQYF.

This chain joins TRBV7-3 and TRBJ2-2; weak D call: TRBD2 (6 bases). Trimming took 5 bases from V and 5 from J, leaving 18 bases between them. Per germline, CDR1 SGHTA and CDR2 FQGTGA. This CDR3 is 16 amino acids long. CDR3 in DNA: TGTGCCAGCAGCCGAGGGCCTCGGGGGAGTACCGGGGAGCTGTTTTTT. Amino acid sequence: CASSRGPRGSTGELFF.

This chain uses TRBV28 with TRBJ1-4; D remains unclear. The CDR3 is made up of 17 amino acids. Germline values: CDR1 MDHEN, CDR2 SYDVKM. The germline V and J ends were trimmed by 3 bases and 8 bases, with 22 bases remaining between them. DNA of the CDR3: TGTGCCAGCAGTTTCTGGACGGAAACTGTTAGCCCGGAAAAACTGTTTTTT. This encodes CASSFWTETVSPEKLFF.

The chain joins TRBV30 to TRBJ2-5, with TRBD1 matching over 9 bases. The J call may be faulty, since TRBJ2-7 better matches the DNA end. Per the germline V gene, CDR1 is GTSNPN and CDR2 is SVGIG (reference sequence). The CDR3 spans 15 residues. CDR3 DNA sequence: TGTGCCTGGAGTGTACGGACAGGGGAAGGGTCCGAGCAGTACTTC. Residues: CAWSVRTGEGSEQYF.

The chain uses TRBV27 and TRBJ1-4, with a weak D call TRBD1 (5 bases). The V gene lost 2 bases and the J gene lost 8 bases, with 15 bases spanning the gap. The CDR3 spans 15 residues. Germline loops: CDR1 MNHEY, CDR2 SMNVEV (reference sequence). DNA for the CDR3: TGTGCCAGCAGTTTAAGGGCAGGGTGGGAGGAAAAACTGTTTTTT. Translation gives CASSLRAGWEEKLFF.

This clone was found many times. This chain uses TRBV7-9 with TRBJ2-7, with 7 nucleotides matching TRBD1. This CDR3 has 14 residues. Germline V gene sequence: CDR1 SEHNR, CDR2 FQNEAQ (reference sequence). Trimming at V came to 1 base and at J to 5 bases, leaving 5 bases not matched to a gene. The CDR3 sequence is CASSLGQGVNEQYF. DNA of the CDR3: TGTGCCAGCAGCTTAGGACAGGGCGTCAACGAGCAGTACTTC.

This clone was observed once. This rearrangement joins TRBV19 to TRBJ2-2; a possible D gene is TRBD1 (6 bases). The CDR3 loop spans 16 amino acids. Between the trimmed V and J ends, which lost 4 bases and 9 bases, there was a span of 21 bases. CDR1 is LNHDA, CDR2 SQIVND, per germline (reference sequence). The CDR3 loop reads CASSNPYRADSRELFF. The CDR3 DNA is TGTGCCAGTAGTAACCCCTACAGGGCCGATAGCCGGGAGCTGTTTTTT.

This clone occurred many times. The chain carries TRBV4-2 and TRBJ2-1, with TRBD2 matching over 9 bases. From germline, CDR1 is LGHNA and CDR2 YNFKEQ. This CDR3 comprises 17 residues. V dropped 0 bases and J dropped 7; count of bases not matched to a gene: 10. CDR3 DNA: TGTGCCAGCAGCCAAGATCTCAGGGCGGGAGGGGGGAATGAGCAGTTCTTC. Translated, it gives CASSQDLRAGGGNEQFF.

The chain couples TRBV6-1 to TRBJ1-4; D may be TRBD1 (6 bases). Trimming left V 1 base short and J 3 bases short, with 12 bases between. Per the germline V gene, CDR1 is MNHNS and CDR2 is SASEGT. The CDR3 contains 16 residues. The chain's CDR3 is CASSEGWTAANEKLFF. In nucleotides, the CDR3 is TGTGCCAGCAGTGAAGGTTGGACAGCAGCTAATGAAAAACTGTTTTTT.

J is TRBJ2-7 and V is TRBV28, with 8 positions matching TRBD1. Germline V gene lookup returns CDR1 MDHEN and CDR2 SYDVKM. V dropped 5 bases and J dropped 0; count of bases not matched to a gene: 6. The CDR3 is 15 residues long. The CDR3: CASSAVDRDSYEQYF. CDR3 in DNA: TGTGCCAGCAGTGCCGTGGACAGGGACTCCTACGAGCAGTACTTC.

V usage is TRBV6-5 and J usage is TRBJ2-7; D unclear. Germline V gene data show CDR1 as MNHEY and CDR2 as SVGAGI. There are 15 residues in the CDR3. Trimming removed 5 bases at V and 7 bases at J, with 21 bases between. CDR3 nucleotides: TGTGCCAGCAGTCCCCCCGCGGCGCAGGTGGGGGAGCAGTACTTC. It yields the protein CASSPPAAQVGEQYF.

This clone was counted a few times. The V gene is TRBV11-2, the J gene TRBJ2-3; 10 bases agree with TRBD2. CDR3 length: 19 amino acids. Germline-derived CDR1 and CDR2 are SGHAT and FQNNGV. V lost 4 bases to trimming and J lost 1 base; unmatched junction nucleotides: 14. CDR3 sequence: CASSSETPSGGTGTDTQYF. In nucleotides, the CDR3 is TGTGCCAGCAGCTCGGAGACCCCTAGCGGGGGTACCGGCACAGATACGCAGTATTTT.